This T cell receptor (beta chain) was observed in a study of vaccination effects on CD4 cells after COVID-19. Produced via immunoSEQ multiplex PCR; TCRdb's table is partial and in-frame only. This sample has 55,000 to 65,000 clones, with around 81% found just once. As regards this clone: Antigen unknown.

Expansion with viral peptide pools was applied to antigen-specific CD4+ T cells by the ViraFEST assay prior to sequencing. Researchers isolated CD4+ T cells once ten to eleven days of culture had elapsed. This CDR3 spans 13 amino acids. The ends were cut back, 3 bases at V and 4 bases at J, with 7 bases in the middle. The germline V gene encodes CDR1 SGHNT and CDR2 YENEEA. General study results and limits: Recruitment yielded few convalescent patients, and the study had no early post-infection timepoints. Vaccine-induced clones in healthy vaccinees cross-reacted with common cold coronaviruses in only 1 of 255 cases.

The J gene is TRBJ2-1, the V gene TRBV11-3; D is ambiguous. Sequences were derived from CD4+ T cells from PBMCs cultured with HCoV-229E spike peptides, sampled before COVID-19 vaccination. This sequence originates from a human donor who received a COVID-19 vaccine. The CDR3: CASSFESYNEQFF. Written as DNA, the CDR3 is TGTGCCAGCAGCTTCGAGAGTTACAATGAGCAGTTCTTC.